Shown below are 24 T cell receptor beta chains from a single sample sequenced in a study of cytomegalovirus exposure and HLA in healthy donors. Primers included in the PCR were 60 Vbeta and 13 Jbeta primers. Repertoires were generated with immunoSEQ multiplex PCR, while TCRdb's copy carries only in-frame clones and drops some. The repertoire consists of 100,000 to 150,000 clones, with approximately 68% occurring once and the leading ten covering over 1.5%. The sample comprised PBMCs. These receptor sequences come from a man aged 25 to 40 in good health and CMV-seropositive.

This clone appeared a few times. This chain joins TRBV5-1 and TRBJ2-5; TRBD1 agrees at 7 bases. The J call may be faulty, since TRBJ2-7 better matches the DNA end. Germline CDR1 is SGHRS and CDR2 is YFSETQ. The CDR3 contains 14 residues. The CDR3 is CASSLGRGPYEQYF. CDR3 sequence (DNA): TGCGCCAGCAGCTTGGGAAGGGGGCCCTACGAGCAGTACTTC.

This clone came up a few times. The chain combines TRBV11-2 with TRBJ1-2; 7 bases fit TRBD1. The CDR3 is 13 residues long. The V segment lost 9 bases and the J segment 3 bases; nucleotides outside the gene matches: 7. The V gene's germline CDR1 is SGHAT and CDR2 FQNNGV. Here the CDR3 reads CASSPGTDYGYTF. CDR3 bases: TGTGCCAGTAGCCCTGGGACAGACTATGGCTACACCTTC.

The V gene is TRBV28, the J gene TRBJ2-7; 9 bases map to TRBD1. The CDR3 covers 16 residues. Germline CDR1 and CDR2: MDHEN and SYDVKM. V lost 9 bases to trimming and J lost 1 base; unmatched junction nucleotides: 13. This CDR3 reads CASREPGQGVSYEQYF. Here the CDR3 DNA reads TGTGCCAGTCGAGAGCCGGGACAGGGAGTATCCTACGAGCAGTACTTC. Drawing the rest from reference TRBV28 and TRBJ2-7, the complete variable domain is DVKVTQSSRYLVKRTGEKVFLECVQDMDHENMFWYRQDPGLGLRLIYFSYDVKMKEKGDIPEGYSVSREKKERFSLILESASTNQTSMYLCASREPGQGVSYEQYFGPGTRLTVT.

This clone has only a few counts. The chain couples TRBV6-1 to TRBJ2-1; D not resolved. CDR1 and CDR2 from the germline V gene are MNHNS and SASEGT. This CDR3 comprises 14 residues. The V end was cut by 2 bases, the J end by 7 bases, with 12 bases between. CDR3 amino acids: CASSESWANNEQFF. DNA for the CDR3: TGTGCCAGCAGTGAATCGTGGGCGAATAATGAGCAGTTCTTC.

This chain uses TRBV5-1 with TRBJ2-7; 7 bases align to TRBD1. Germline CDR1 and CDR2: SGHRS and YFSETQ. J gave up 0 bases and V 0 bases, and 3 bases lay outside the gene matches. This CDR3 has 15 residues. CDR3 sequence (DNA): TGCGCCAGCAGCTTGGGGAGACAGGGCTCCTACGAGCAGTACTTC. Translated, it gives CASSLGRQGSYEQYF.

The genes are TRBV29-1 and TRBJ2-6; D remains ambiguous. This CDR3 spans 14 amino acids. Germline CDR1 reads SQVTM; CDR2 reads ANQGSEA. The ends were cut back, 5 bases at V and 0 bases at J, with 8 bases in the middle. CDR3 nucleotide sequence: TGCAGCGTTAGACACGTCTCTGGGGCCAACGTCCTGACTTTC. Translating gives CSVRHVSGANVLTF.

V and J are TRBV27 and TRBJ2-6; 8 bases line up with TRBD2. The CDR3 is made up of 15 amino acids. V shed 6 bases, J shed 2 bases, and the junction held 3 bases outside the gene matches. CDR1 and CDR2 from the germline V gene are MNHEY and SMNVEV (reference sequence). The CDR3 spells CASRYSGTGANVLTF. Written as DNA, the CDR3 is TGTGCCAGCAGATATAGCGGGACTGGGGCCAACGTCCTGACTTTC.

The chain carries TRBV2 and TRBJ1-6; D is perhaps TRBD1 (6 bases). CDR3 size: 14 residues. V lost 4 bases and J lost 10, with 14 bases in between. CDR1 is SNHLY, CDR2 FYNNEI, per germline. CDR3 region: CASSGTVEGSPLHF. DNA of the CDR3: TGTGCCAGCAGTGGGACAGTTGAGGGGTCACCCCTCCACTTT.

The chain couples TRBV9 to TRBJ2-5, with TRBD2 identical over 8 bases. This CDR3 region has 16 residues. J gave up 5 bases and V 1 base, and 10 bases lay outside the gene matches. CDR1 is SGDLS and CDR2 is YYNGEE in the germline V gene. The CDR3 DNA is TGTGCCAGCAGCGTAAGTCCCACCGGGAGGGGGGAGACCCAGTACTTC. Amino acids: CASSVSPTGRGETQYF.

DNA of the CDR3: TGTGCCAGCAGTGAAGCGACGGGGGGAGAGCAGTACTTC. Its protein product is CASSEATGGEQYF. The genes are TRBV2 and TRBJ2-7, with 7 positions matching TRBD2. CDR1 and CDR2 (germline): SNHLY, FYNNEI. The length of the CDR3 is 13 residues. Losses at the gene ends were 0 bases for V and 7 bases for J; bases not matched to a gene: 3.

This rearrangement joins TRBV10-3 to TRBJ2-7, with a tentative D call TRBD1 (7 bases). V lost 4 bases and J lost 5, with 18 bases in between. Germline CDR1 is ENHRY and CDR2 is SYGVKD. This CDR3 contains 15 residues. This CDR3 is CAISGTRGDSDEQYF. CDR3 sequence (DNA): TGTGCCATCAGTGGCACCAGGGGGGATTCGGACGAGCAGTACTTC.

The chain carries TRBV19 and TRBJ2-7; 8 bases match TRBD1. Trimming took 7 bases from V and 2 from J; bases not matched to a gene: 13. The CDR3 loop spans 16 amino acids. CDR1 is LNHDA and CDR2 is SQIVND in the germline V gene (reference sequence). CDR3 residues: CASTTAGGRGPYEQYF. The CDR3 bases are TGTGCCAGTACCACCGCTGGGGGCAGGGGGCCCTACGAGCAGTACTTC.

The chain combines TRBV5-6 with TRBJ2-1, with 15 bases fitting TRBD2. In germline, CDR1 is SGHDT, CDR2 YYEEEE. V shed 7 bases, J shed 7 bases, and the junction held 9 bases outside the gene matches. The CDR3 totals 16 residues. CDR3 residues: CASVTGLAGGGNEQFF. The CDR3 bases are TGTGCCAGCGTTACGGGACTAGCGGGAGGAGGGAATGAGCAGTTCTTC.

This sequence joins TRBV6-1 and TRBJ1-1; D not resolved. The V end was cut by 4 bases, the J end by 4 bases, with 19 bases between. The CDR3 is 16 amino acids. Germline V gene data show CDR1 as MNHNS and CDR2 as SASEGT. The CDR3: CASSASNWRSSTEAFF. The CDR3 nucleotides are TGTGCCAGCAGTGCCTCAAATTGGAGGTCAAGCACTGAAGCTTTCTTT.

The rearrangement links TRBV2 to TRBJ2-5; D ambiguous. V was shortened by 5 bases and J by 1 base, with 11 bases between the two germline ends. Per the germline V gene, CDR1 is SNHLY and CDR2 is FYNNEI. The CDR3 contains 14 residues. The CDR3 here is CASSRTTVQETQYF. The CDR3 bases are TGTGCCAGCAGTCGTACCACTGTCCAAGAGACCCAGTACTTC.

The CDR3 DNA reads as TGTGCCACACGGTCTAGCGGGAATTTCAATGAGCAGTTCTTC. Translation: CATRSSGNFNEQFF. The chain has TRBV10-3 and TRBJ2-1, with TRBD2 matching 9 bases. V lost 10 bases, J lost 6 bases, and 10 bases stayed unmatched. Germline loops: CDR1 ENHRY, CDR2 SYGVKD. The CDR3 is 14 residues long.

This rearrangement joins TRBV2 to TRBJ1-2; 7 bases agree with TRBD1. CDR1 and CDR2 from the germline V gene are SNHLY and FYNNEI. The CDR3 runs to 15 residues. J gave up 8 bases and V 6 bases, and 15 bases lay outside the gene matches. The CDR3 spells CASRDPGQTPYGYTF. CDR3 coding DNA: TGTGCCAGCAGAGACCCGGGACAGACCCCCTACGGCTACACCTTC.

V usage is TRBV7-2 and J usage is TRBJ1-5; perhaps TRBD1 as D (5 bases). The CDR3 spans 16 residues. Germline CDR1 SGHTA, CDR2 FQGNSA. V was clipped by 2 bases and J by 4 bases, with 15 bases between them. CDR3 amino acids: CASSLLGGALNQPQHF. The CDR3 nucleotides are TGTGCCAGCAGCTTATTAGGAGGGGCTTTAAATCAGCCCCAGCATTTT.

The J gene is TRBJ2-2, the V gene TRBV9, with a weak D call TRBD1 (6 bases). CDR1 is SGDLS and CDR2 is YYNGEE in the germline V gene. V lost 4 bases to trimming and J lost 8 bases, with 12 bases between them. The CDR3 has 13 residues. This CDR3 is CASSSVGAGELFF. Written as DNA, the CDR3 is TGTGCCAGCAGCTCAGTGGGGGCGGGGGAGCTGTTTTTT.

V gene TRBV6-1 combines with J gene TRBJ2-7, with D possibly TRBD2 on 5 matching bases. V lost 6 bases to trimming and J lost 6 bases, with 15 bases between them. Looked up from germline, CDR1 is MNHNS and CDR2 is SASEGT. This CDR3 comprises 13 residues. Here the CDR3 DNA reads TGTGCCAGCAGAGACTACGAGACATTCGAGCAGTACTTC. Amino acids: CASRDYETFEQYF.

The chain carries TRBV11-2 and TRBJ2-7; D possibly corresponds to TRBD2 (6 bases). Germline CDR1 reads SGHAT; CDR2 reads FQNNGV. The germline V and J ends were trimmed by 4 bases and 2 bases, with 18 bases remaining between them. CDR3 length: 16 amino acids. The CDR3: CASSSLGGPMAYEQYF. As DNA, the CDR3 is TGTGCCAGCAGCTCCCTAGGAGGGCCCATGGCCTACGAGCAGTACTTC. Variable domain in full (rest from reference TRBV11-2 and TRBJ2-7): EAGVAQSPRYKIIEKRQSVAFWCNPISGHATLYWYQQILGQGPKLLIQFQNNGVVDDSQLPKDRFSAERLKGVDSTLKIQPAKLEDSAVYLCASSSLGGPMAYEQYFGPGTRLTVT.

CDR3 coding DNA: TGTGCCAGCAGCGTAGGGGGCAGCTACGAGCAGTACTTC. This gives the protein CASSVGGSYEQYF. V is TRBV9 and J is TRBJ2-7; a possible D gene is TRBD1 (5 bases). Trimming took off 0 bases at V and 3 bases at J, with 7 bases between the two ends. CDR1 and CDR2 (germline): SGDLS, YYNGEE. CDR3 size: 13 residues.

V is TRBV7-9 and J is TRBJ2-7, with 9 bases fitting TRBD1. The CDR3 is 13 amino acids. V lost 6 bases, J lost 9 bases, and 9 bases stayed unmatched. CDR1 SEHNR and CDR2 FQNEAQ come from the germline V gene (reference sequence). The CDR3 reads CASSPGTGFRQYF. CDR3 in DNA: TGTGCCAGCAGTCCCGGGACAGGGTTTAGGCAGTACTTC.

V usage is TRBV5-1 and J usage is TRBJ2-5; 15 bases line up with TRBD2. The germline CDR1 and CDR2 sequences are SGHRS and YFSETQ. This CDR3 has 17 residues. J was trimmed by 2 bases and V by 4 bases; bases with no gene match: 6. The CDR3 nucleotides read TGCGCCAGCAGCCCCACCGGGACTAGCGGGGGGCAAGAGACCCAGTACTTC. This sequence encodes CASSPTGTSGGQETQYF.